This is a list of T cell receptor beta chains from one sample in a study of CD8 T cells in ankylosing spondylitis. MiXCR was run by TCRdb on the 5' RACE reads, yielding one entry per CDR3 protein. The table lists about 190,000 distinct CDR3 sequences, approximately 13% of them singletons. Sequences were obtained from blood, either unsorted or a sorted T cell fraction (not recorded which). The receptors were gathered from a female donor with ankylosing spondylitis or in good health (not recorded which). Each CDR3 is given with its conserved first and last residue. Fields, in order: V gene, clone size, D gene, J gene, CDR3 protein, CDR3 DNA. D genes are given only for firm matches. Not every row has a clone size; where given, it reads once, few, many or a size class.

TRBV5-1	.	.	TRBJ1-5	CASSPGGGGPQPQHF	TGCGCCAGCAGCCCTGGCGGAGGGGGACCGCAGCCCCAGCATTTT
TRBV13	.	.	TRBJ2-7	CASGPDRPSYEQYF	TGTGCCAGCGGACCAGACAGGCCGTCCTACGAGCAGTACTTC
TRBV20-1	many	TRBD1	TRBJ1-6	CSASVGQGISPLHF	TGCAGTGCGTCCGTAGGACAGGGGATATCACCCCTCCACTTT
TRBV10-3	many	.	TRBJ2-2	CAISPTGAGELFF	TGTGCCATCAGCCCCACTGGGGCCGGGGAGCTGTTTTTT
TRBV12-3/TRBV12-4	many	.	TRBJ1-1	CASSKYREPTEAFF	TGTGCCAGCAGTAAGTACAGGGAGCCCACTGAAGCTTTCTTT
TRBV5-1	.	.	TRBJ2-1	CASSLNAGMNEQFF	TGCGCCAGCAGCTTAAATGCAGGGATGAATGAGCAGTTCTTC
TRBV7-9	few	TRBD2	TRBJ2-1	CASSLSGGSRDEQFF	TGTGCCAGCAGCTTAAGCGGCGGGAGTAGGGATGAGCAGTTCTTC
TRBV27	many	.	TRBJ2-1	CASSLSENAYNEQFF	TGTGCCAGCAGTTTATCTGAGAACGCCTACAATGAGCAGTTCTTC
TRBV29-1	many	TRBD1	TRBJ1-1	CSVENRDRGTEAFF	TGCAGCGTTGAAAACCGGGACAGGGGCACTGAAGCTTTCTTT
TRBV4-3	many	.	TRBJ1-2	CASSIQGGINGYTF	TGCGCCAGCAGCATACAAGGAGGGATTAATGGCTACACCTTC
TRBV11-2	.	.	TRBJ2-5	CASSPRSRETQYF	TGTGCCAGCAGCCCGAGGTCCAGGGAGACCCAGTACTTC
TRBV5-1	.	TRBD2	TRBJ2-5	CASSGDYLQETQYF	TGCGCCAGCAGCGGGGACTACCTCCAAGAGACCCAGTACTTC
TRBV7-2	many	.	TRBJ2-3	CASSLGGPPAADTQYF	TGTGCCAGCAGCTTAGGGGGTCCGCCAGCCGCAGATACGCAGTATTTT
TRBV12-3/TRBV12-4	.	TRBD1	TRBJ1-5	CASSRTGGGQPQHF	TGTGCCAGCAGTCGGACAGGGGGCGGGCAGCCCCAGCATTTT
TRBV12-3/TRBV12-4	many	TRBD1	TRBJ2-1	CASTGTGANEQFF	TGTGCCAGCACCGGGACAGGTGCCAATGAGCAGTTCTTC
TRBV18	.	.	TRBJ2-2	CASSPRRDYTGELFF	TGTGCCAGCTCACCACGGCGGGACTACACCGGGGAGCTGTTTTTT
TRBV12-3/TRBV12-4	many	.	TRBJ1-1	CASIVGGRTEAFF	TGTGCCAGCATTGTGGGGGGCCGAACTGAAGCTTTCTTT
TRBV28	many	TRBD2	TRBJ2-1	CASSFGGSVNEQFF	TGTGCCAGCAGTTTCGGCGGGAGTGTAAATGAGCAGTTCTTC
TRBV6-5	many	TRBD2	TRBJ2-5	CASSYVAGGTNPTQYF	TGTGCCAGCAGTTATGTCGCGGGAGGGACTAACCCTACCCAGTACTTC
TRBV3-1	.	.	TRBJ1-2	CASSWSQGVYGYTF	TGTGCCAGCAGCTGGAGCCAAGGGGTTTATGGCTACACCTTC
TRBV4-2	few	.	TRBJ2-5	CASSVLAGQETQYF	TGTGCCAGCAGCGTTTTGGCGGGCCAAGAGACCCAGTACTTC
TRBV20-1	few	.	TRBJ1-1	CSARQRDTEAFF	TGCAGTGCTAGGCAAAGGGACACTGAAGCTTTCTTT
TRBV29-1	few	.	TRBJ1-1	CSVEGQNTEAFF	TGCAGCGTTGAAGGTCAGAACACTGAAGCTTTCTTT
TRBV5-1	many	.	TRBJ2-1	CASSLVAEPTHEQFF	TGCGCCAGCAGCTTGGTAGCGGAGCCTACTCATGAGCAGTTCTTC
TRBV7-2	few	.	TRBJ1-4	CASSLLGAATNEKLFF	TGTGCCAGCAGCTTATTGGGTGCTGCAACTAATGAAAAACTGTTTTTT
TRBV12-3/TRBV12-4	.	TRBD2	TRBJ2-1	CASALGTSGMGVEFF	TGTGCCAGCGCCTTGGGGACTAGCGGGATGGGGGTTGAGTTCTTC
TRBV6-1	many	.	TRBJ1-1	CASSRQQGGGTEAFF	TGTGCCAGCAGTAGACAACAGGGTGGGGGCACTGAAGCTTTCTTT
TRBV7-2	many	TRBD1	TRBJ1-4	CASSPGQGAEKLFF	TGTGCCAGCAGCCCGGGACAGGGGGCGGAAAAACTGTTTTTT
TRBV28	many	.	TRBJ1-5	CASSSGRTSYNQPQHF	TGTGCCAGCAGTTCGGGACGGACTAGCTACAATCAGCCCCAGCATTTT